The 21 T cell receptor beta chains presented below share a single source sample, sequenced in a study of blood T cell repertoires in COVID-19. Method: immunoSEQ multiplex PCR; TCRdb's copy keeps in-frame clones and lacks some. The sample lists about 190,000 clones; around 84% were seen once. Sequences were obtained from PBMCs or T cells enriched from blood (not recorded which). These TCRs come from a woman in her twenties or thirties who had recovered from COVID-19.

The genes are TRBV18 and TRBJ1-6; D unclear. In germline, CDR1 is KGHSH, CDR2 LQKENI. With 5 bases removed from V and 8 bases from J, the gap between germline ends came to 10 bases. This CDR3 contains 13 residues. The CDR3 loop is CASSSLLDSPLHF. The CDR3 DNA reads TGTGCCAGCTCATCCTTACTTGATTCACCCCTCCACTTT.

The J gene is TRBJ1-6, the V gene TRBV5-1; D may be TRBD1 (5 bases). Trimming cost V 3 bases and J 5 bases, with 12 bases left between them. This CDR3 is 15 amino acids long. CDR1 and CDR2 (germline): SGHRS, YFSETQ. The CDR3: CASSWAGGDNSPLHF. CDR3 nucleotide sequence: TGCGCCAGCAGCTGGGCGGGGGGGGATAATTCACCCCTCCACTTT.

DNA for the CDR3: TGTGCCAGCAGCTTAGTGCCAGGTAGCTCCTACGAGCAGTACTTC. Protein: CASSLVPGSSYEQYF. V is TRBV7-2 and J is TRBJ2-7; D unresolved. Germline V gene sequence: CDR1 SGHTA, CDR2 FQGNSA. V lost 1 base and J lost 0, with 10 bases in between. The CDR3 totals 15 residues. Based on the CDR3 plus reference TRBV7-2 and TRBJ2-7, the full variable domain is GAGVSQSPSNKVTEKGKDVELRCDPISGHTALYWYRQSLGQGLEFLIYFQGNSAPDKSGLPSDRFSAERTGGSVSTLTIQRTQQEDSAVYLCASSLVPGSSYEQYFGPGTRLTVT.

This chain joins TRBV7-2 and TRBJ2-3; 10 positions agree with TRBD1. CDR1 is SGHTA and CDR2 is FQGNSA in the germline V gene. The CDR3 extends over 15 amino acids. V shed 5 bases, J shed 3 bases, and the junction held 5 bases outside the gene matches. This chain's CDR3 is CASSKDRGRTDTQYF. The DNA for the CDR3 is TGTGCCAGCAGCAAGGACAGGGGGAGAACAGATACGCAGTATTTT.

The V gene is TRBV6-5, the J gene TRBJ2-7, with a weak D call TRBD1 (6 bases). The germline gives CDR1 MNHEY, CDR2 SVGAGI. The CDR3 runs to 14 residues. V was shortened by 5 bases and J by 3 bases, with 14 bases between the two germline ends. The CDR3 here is CASSQGRGRYEQYF. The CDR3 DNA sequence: TGTGCCAGCAGTCAGGGCAGGGGTCGCTACGAGCAGTACTTC.

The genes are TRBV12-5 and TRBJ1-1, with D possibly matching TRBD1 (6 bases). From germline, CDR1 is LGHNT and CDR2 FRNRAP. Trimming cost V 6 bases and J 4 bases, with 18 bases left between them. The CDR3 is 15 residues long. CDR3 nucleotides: TGTGCTAGTGGAACCTCAAAGGGGGTCGGCACTGAAGCTTTCTTT. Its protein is CASGTSKGVGTEAFF.

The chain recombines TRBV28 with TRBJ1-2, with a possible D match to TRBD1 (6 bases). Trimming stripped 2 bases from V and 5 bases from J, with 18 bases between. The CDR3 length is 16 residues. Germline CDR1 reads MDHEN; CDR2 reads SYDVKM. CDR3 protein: CASSLEPRGAPYGYTF. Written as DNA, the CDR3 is TGTGCCAGCAGTTTAGAGCCTCGGGGGGCCCCTTATGGCTACACCTTC.

CDR3 nucleotides: TGTGCCAGCAGCCAAGAGGGGGGGCCCTATGGCTACACCTTC. The encoded protein is CASSQEGGPYGYTF. V usage is TRBV4-2 and J usage is TRBJ1-2, with a possible D match to TRBD1 (6 bases). This CDR3 region has 14 residues. Between the trimmed V and J ends, which lost 0 bases and 4 bases, there was a span of 9 bases. Germline V gene data show CDR1 as LGHNA and CDR2 as YNFKEQ.

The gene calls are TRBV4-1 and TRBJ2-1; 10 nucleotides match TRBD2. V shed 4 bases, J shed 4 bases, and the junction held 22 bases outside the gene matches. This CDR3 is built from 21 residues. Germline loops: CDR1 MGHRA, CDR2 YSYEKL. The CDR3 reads CASSLTGRTGRLAGAYNEQFF. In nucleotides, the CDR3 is TGCGCCAGCAGCCTTACGGGAAGGACAGGGAGGCTAGCGGGAGCTTACAATGAGCAGTTCTTC.

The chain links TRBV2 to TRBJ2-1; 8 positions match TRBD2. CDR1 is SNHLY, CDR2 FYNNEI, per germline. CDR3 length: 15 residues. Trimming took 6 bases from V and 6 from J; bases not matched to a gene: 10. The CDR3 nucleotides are TGTGCCAGCAGGGGGACTAGTGGCCTCGGCAATGAGCAGTTCTTC. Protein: CASRGTSGLGNEQFF.

The CDR3 region has the DNA TGTGCCAGCAGTTTAAACTTGTTATACGAGCAGTACTTC. Its protein product is CASSLNLLYEQYF. This rearrangement joins TRBV12-3 or TRBV12-4 to TRBJ2-7, with unresolved D. The CDR3 is 13 residues long. V was trimmed by 2 bases and J by 4 bases, leaving 9 bases between them.

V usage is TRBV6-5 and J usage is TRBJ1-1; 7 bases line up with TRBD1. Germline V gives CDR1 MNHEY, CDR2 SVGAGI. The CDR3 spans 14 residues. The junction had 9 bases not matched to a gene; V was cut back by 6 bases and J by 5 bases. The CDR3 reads CASSARQGGTEAFF. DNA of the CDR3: TGTGCCAGCAGCGCCCGACAGGGTGGGACTGAAGCTTTCTTT.

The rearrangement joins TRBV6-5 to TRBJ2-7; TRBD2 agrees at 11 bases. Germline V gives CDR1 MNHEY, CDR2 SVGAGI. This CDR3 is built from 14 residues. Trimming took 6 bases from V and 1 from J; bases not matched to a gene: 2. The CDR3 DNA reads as TGTGCCAGCAGCGGACTAGCGGGTTCCTACGAGCAGTACTTC. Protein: CASSGLAGSYEQYF.

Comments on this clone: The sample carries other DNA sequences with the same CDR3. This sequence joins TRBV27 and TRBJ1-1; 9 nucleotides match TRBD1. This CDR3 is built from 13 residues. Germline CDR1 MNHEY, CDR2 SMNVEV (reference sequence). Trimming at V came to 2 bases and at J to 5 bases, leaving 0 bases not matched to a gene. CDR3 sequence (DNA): TGTGCCAGCAGTTTAGGGACAGGGACTGAAGCTTTCTTT. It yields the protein CASSLGTGTEAFF.

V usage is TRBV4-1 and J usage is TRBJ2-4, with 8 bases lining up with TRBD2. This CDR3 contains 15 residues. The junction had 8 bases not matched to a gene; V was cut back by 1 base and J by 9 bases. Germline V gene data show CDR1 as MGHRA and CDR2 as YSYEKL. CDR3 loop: CASSQVRGGLIIQYF. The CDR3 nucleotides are TGCGCCAGCAGCCAAGTACGGGGGGGGCTGATCATTCAGTACTTC.

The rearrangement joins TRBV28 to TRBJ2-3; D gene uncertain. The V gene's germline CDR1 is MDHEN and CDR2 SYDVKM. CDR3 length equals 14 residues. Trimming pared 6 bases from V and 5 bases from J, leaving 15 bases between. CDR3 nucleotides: TGTGCCAGCAGCGTCTCGCTAGAGGTAGATACGCAGTATTTT. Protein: CASSVSLEVDTQYF.

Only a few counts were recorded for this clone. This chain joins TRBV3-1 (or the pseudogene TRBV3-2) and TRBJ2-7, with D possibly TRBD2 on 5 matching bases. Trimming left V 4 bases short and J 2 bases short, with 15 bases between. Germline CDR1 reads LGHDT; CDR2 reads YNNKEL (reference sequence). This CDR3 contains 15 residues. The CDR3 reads CASSLNPTGTYEQYF. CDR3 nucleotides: TGTGCCAGCAGCCTAAACCCGACGGGGACCTACGAGCAGTACTTC.

CDR3 in amino acids: CASSSQRGQPQHF. The CDR3 DNA is TGTGCCAGCAGCTCCCAAAGGGGTCAGCCCCAGCATTTT. The J gene is TRBJ1-5, the V gene TRBV11-2; tentatively, D is TRBD1 (5 bases). Germline CDR1 SGHAT, CDR2 FQNNGV. The ends were cut back, 4 bases at V and 6 bases at J, with 10 bases in the middle. This CDR3 spans 13 amino acids. Together with reference TRBV11-2 and TRBJ1-5, the CDR3 gives the full variable domain: EAGVAQSPRYKIIEKRQSVAFWCNPISGHATLYWYQQILGQGPKLLIQFQNNGVVDDSQLPKDRFSAERLKGVDSTLKIQPAKLEDSAVYLCASSSQRGQPQHFGDGTRLSIL.

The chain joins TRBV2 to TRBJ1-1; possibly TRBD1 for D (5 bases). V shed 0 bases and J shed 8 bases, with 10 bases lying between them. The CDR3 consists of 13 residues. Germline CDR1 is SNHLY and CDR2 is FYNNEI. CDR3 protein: CASSEAGRDEAFF. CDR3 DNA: TGTGCCAGCAGTGAAGCTGGGCGGGACGAAGCTTTCTTT.

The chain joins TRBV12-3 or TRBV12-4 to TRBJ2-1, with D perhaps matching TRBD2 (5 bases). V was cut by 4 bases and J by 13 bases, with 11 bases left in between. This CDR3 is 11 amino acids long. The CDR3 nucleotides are TGTGCCAGCAGTTCTAGCACCGAACAGTTCTTC. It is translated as CASSSSTEQFF.

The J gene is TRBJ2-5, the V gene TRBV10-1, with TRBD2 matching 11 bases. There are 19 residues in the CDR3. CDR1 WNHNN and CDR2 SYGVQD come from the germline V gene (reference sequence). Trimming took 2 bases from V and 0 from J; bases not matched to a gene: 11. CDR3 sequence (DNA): TGCGCCAGCAGTGAGACGGGAGTCCTAGCGGGAGGATACCAAGAGACCCAGTACTTC. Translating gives CASSETGVLAGGYQETQYF.